This TCR beta chain was recorded in a study of response to subunit inactivated influenza vaccine. Via MiXCR, TCRdb re-called the RT-PCR reads, giving one row per CDR3 protein. The data hold some 640,000 distinct CDR3 sequences, with more than 11% observed a single time. The sequencing here drew on PBMCs from blood, taken less than 15 days before vaccination. The receptor's source is a man between 50 and 59 years old who received an inactivated influenza vaccine.

The CDR3 sequence: CASSFGAGGTEAFF. The CDR3 DNA reads TGTGCCAGCAGTTTTGGGGCAGGGGGCACTGAAGCTTTCTTT. The chain links TRBV12-3 or TRBV12-4 to TRBJ1-1; 7 bases agree with TRBD1. V was pared by 3 bases and J by 4 bases, with 5 bases of the junction left unmatched. There are 14 residues in the CDR3.